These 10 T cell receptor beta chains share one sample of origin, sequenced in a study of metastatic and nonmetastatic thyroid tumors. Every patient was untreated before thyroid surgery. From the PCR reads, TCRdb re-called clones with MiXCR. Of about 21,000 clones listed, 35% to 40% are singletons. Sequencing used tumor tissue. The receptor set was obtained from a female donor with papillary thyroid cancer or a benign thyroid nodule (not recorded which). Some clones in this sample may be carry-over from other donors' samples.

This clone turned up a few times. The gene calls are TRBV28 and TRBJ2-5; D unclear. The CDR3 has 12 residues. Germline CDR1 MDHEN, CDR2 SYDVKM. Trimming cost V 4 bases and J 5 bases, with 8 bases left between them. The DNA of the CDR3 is TGTGCCAGCAGTTCAGTCATGGAGACCCAGTACTTC. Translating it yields CASSSVMETQYF.

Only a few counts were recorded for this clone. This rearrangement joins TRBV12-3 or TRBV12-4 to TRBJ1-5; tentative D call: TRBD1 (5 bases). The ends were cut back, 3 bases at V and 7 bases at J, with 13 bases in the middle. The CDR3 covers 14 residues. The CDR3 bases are TGTGCCAGCAGTTTTTCAAGGGGAGGCCAGCCCCAGCATTTT. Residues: CASSFSRGGQPQHF.

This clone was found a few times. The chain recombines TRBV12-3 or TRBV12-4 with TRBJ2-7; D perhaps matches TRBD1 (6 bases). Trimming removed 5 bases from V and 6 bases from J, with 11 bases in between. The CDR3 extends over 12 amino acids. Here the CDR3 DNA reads TGTGCCAGCAGTAAGGACAGTCGCGAGCAGTACTTC. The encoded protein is CASSKDSREQYF.

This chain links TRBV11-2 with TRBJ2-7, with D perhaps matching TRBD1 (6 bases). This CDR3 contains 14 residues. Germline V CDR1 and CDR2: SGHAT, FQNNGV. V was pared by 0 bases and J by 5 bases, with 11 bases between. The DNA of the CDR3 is TGTGCCAGCAGCTTAGACAGGGGAGTCCACGAGCAGTACTTC. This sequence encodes CASSLDRGVHEQYF.

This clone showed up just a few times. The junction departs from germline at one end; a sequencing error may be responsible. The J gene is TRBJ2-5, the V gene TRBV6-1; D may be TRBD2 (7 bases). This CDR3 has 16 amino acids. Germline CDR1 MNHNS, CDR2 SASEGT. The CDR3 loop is CASTAGEREGSETEYF. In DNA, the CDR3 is TGTGCCAGCACTGCAGGGGAGAGGGAGGGGAGCGAGACCGAGTACTTC.

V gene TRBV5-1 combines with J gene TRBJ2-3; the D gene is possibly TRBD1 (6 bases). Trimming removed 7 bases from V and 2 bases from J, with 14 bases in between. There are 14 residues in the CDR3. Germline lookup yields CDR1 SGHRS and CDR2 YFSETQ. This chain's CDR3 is CASPWGHYTDTQYF. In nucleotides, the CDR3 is TGCGCCAGCCCCTGGGGGCACTACACAGATACGCAGTATTTT.

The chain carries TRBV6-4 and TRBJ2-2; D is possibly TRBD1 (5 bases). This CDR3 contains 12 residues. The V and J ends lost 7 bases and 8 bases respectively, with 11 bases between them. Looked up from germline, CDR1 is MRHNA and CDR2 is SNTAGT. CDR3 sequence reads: CASTRTLGELFF. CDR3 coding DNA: TGTGCCAGCACACGGACACTTGGGGAGCTGTTTTTT.

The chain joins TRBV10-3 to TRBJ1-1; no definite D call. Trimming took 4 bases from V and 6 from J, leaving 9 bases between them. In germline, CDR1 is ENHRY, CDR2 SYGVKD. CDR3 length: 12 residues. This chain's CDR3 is CAISGGVAEAFF. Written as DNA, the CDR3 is TGTGCCATCAGTGGTGGGGTGGCTGAAGCTTTCTTT.

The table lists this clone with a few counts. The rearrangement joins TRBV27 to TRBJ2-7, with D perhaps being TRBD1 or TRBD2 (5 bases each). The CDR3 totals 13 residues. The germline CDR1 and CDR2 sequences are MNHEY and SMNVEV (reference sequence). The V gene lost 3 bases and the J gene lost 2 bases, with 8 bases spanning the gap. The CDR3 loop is CASSLGTPYEQYF. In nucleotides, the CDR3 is TGTGCCAGCAGTTTGGGGACCCCCTACGAGCAGTACTTC.

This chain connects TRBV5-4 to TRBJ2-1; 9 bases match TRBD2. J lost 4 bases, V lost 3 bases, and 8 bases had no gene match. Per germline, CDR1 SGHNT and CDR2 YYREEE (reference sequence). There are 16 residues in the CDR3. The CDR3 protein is CASSSLLAGSYNEQFF. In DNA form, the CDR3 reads TGTGCCAGCAGCTCCCTGCTAGCGGGAAGTTACAATGAGCAGTTCTTC.